A selection of T cell receptor beta chains follows, all from one sample in a study of CD8 T cells in ankylosing spondylitis. TCRdb itself ran the 5' RACE reads through MiXCR, one entry per CDR3 protein. Found here are around 540,000 distinct CDR3 sequences, roughly 13% of them singletons; the top ten hold under 7.5%. The specimen sequenced was blood, either unsorted or a sorted T cell fraction (not recorded which). The receptors originated from a male donor with ankylosing spondylitis. Both conserved end residues are part of each CDR3. The D gene is left open where the match is weak. Some rows have no size entry. The others give once, few or many, or a class for an expanded clone.

V gene: TRBV7-6; clone size: few; J gene: TRBJ2-1; D gene: -; CDR3 length: 19; CDR3 protein: CASSLAHSVGFDRNNEQFF; CDR3 DNA: TGTGCCAGCAGCTTAGCGCACAGCGTGGGTTTTGATCGGAACAATGAGCAGTTCTTC
V gene: TRBV20-1; clone size: few; J gene: TRBJ1-5; D gene: -; CDR3 length: 14; CDR3 protein: CSALRGAVNQPQHF; CDR3 DNA: TGCAGTGCCTTGAGGGGGGCCGTCAATCAGCCCCAGCATTTT
V gene: TRBV5-1; clone size: -; J gene: TRBJ2-4; D gene: TRBD1; CDR3 length: 13; CDR3 protein: CASSKTGGNIQYF; CDR3 DNA: TGCGCCAGCAGCAAGACAGGGGGGAACATTCAGTACTTC
V gene: TRBV11-2; clone size: -; J gene: TRBJ2-3; D gene: TRBD1; CDR3 length: 15; CDR3 protein: CASSPTGDGFDTQYF; CDR3 DNA: TGTGCCAGCAGCCCGACAGGGGACGGGTTTGATACGCAGTATTTT
V gene: TRBV2; clone size: few; J gene: TRBJ2-1; D gene: -; CDR3 length: 12; CDR3 protein: CASNPDGDEQFF; CDR3 DNA: TGTGCCAGCAACCCAGATGGGGATGAGCAGTTCTTC
V gene: TRBV5-1; clone size: -; J gene: TRBJ1-2; D gene: TRBD1; CDR3 length: 15; CDR3 protein: CASGGEQGANYGYTF; CDR3 DNA: TGCGCCAGCGGAGGGGAACAGGGGGCAAACTATGGCTACACCTTC
V gene: TRBV5-1; clone size: few; J gene: TRBJ2-1; D gene: TRBD1; CDR3 length: 17; CDR3 protein: CASSSGGTGGPYNEQFF; CDR3 DNA: TGCGCCAGCAGCTCTGGAGGGACAGGGGGGCCCTACAATGAGCAGTTCTTC
V gene: TRBV6-1; clone size: few; J gene: TRBJ1-6; D gene: -; CDR3 length: 14; CDR3 protein: CASSITKANSPLHF; CDR3 DNA: TGTGCCAGCAGTATTACAAAGGCTAATTCACCCCTCCACTTT
V gene: TRBV7-2; clone size: few; J gene: TRBJ2-1; D gene: -; CDR3 length: 13; CDR3 protein: CASSMSSYNEQFF; CDR3 DNA: TGTGCCAGCAGCATGAGCTCCTACAATGAGCAGTTCTTC
V gene: TRBV20-1; clone size: -; J gene: TRBJ1-6; D gene: -; CDR3 length: 17; CDR3 protein: CSARDWGRGYQNSPLHF; CDR3 DNA: TGCAGTGCTAGAGATTGGGGCAGGGGATACCAAAATTCACCCCTCCACTTT
V gene: TRBV24-1; clone size: few; J gene: TRBJ2-1; D gene: -; CDR3 length: 13; CDR3 protein: CATSDSRDNEQFF; CDR3 DNA: TGTGCCACCAGTGATAGCCGGGACAATGAGCAGTTCTTC
V gene: TRBV15; clone size: -; J gene: TRBJ1-2; D gene: -; CDR3 length: 14; CDR3 protein: CATSRDSRNYGYTF; CDR3 DNA: TGTGCCACCAGCAGAGACTCCCGCAACTATGGCTACACCTTC
V gene: TRBV5-1; clone size: many; J gene: TRBJ1-2; D gene: TRBD1; CDR3 length: 15; CDR3 protein: CASSPADRGEYGYTF; CDR3 DNA: TGCGCCAGCAGCCCGGCGGACAGGGGCGAATATGGCTACACCTTC
V gene: TRBV10-2; clone size: -; J gene: TRBJ1-2; D gene: TRBD1; CDR3 length: 12; CDR3 protein: CASRGDRGGYTF; CDR3 DNA: TGCGCCAGCAGGGGGGACAGGGGTGGCTACACCTTC
V gene: TRBV12-3/TRBV12-4; clone size: -; J gene: TRBJ1-1; D gene: -; CDR3 length: 14; CDR3 protein: CASTLQGGDTEAFF; CDR3 DNA: TGTGCCAGCACCCTCCAAGGGGGAGACACTGAAGCTTTCTTT
V gene: TRBV20-1; clone size: few; J gene: TRBJ2-7; D gene: TRBD1; CDR3 length: 13; CDR3 protein: CSARDSLPYEQYF; CDR3 DNA: TGCAGTGCTCGGGACAGCCTTCCCTACGAGCAGTACTTC